The clone carrying this T cell receptor beta chain was counted a single time. Out of unsorted whole blood came the blood RNA, and germline DNA was extracted as well. Surgery was preceded by the collection of about 4 milliliters of peripheral blood. The germline V gene encodes CDR1 LNHDA and CDR2 SQIVND (reference sequence). The CDR3 covers 15 residues. Trimming cost V 5 bases and J 5 bases; bases outside gene matches: 11. The sample is drawn from a study of tumor-infiltrating lymphocytes in primary liver carcinoma. With roughly 0.5 ug total RNA as template and a constant-region primer, TCR beta cDNA was made. TCR beta libraries came from three nested multiplex PCR rounds using slightly modified ARM-PCR. The opening two PCR rounds, around 11 cycles each, paired TRBV1-TRBV30 forward primers with a C-beta reverse primer. TCRdb used MiXCR to reprocess the multiplex PCR reads, holding one entry per CDR3 protein. Seen here are approximately 300,000 distinct CDR3 sequences, around three fifths observed once, and the top ten hold roughly 9%.

The chain joins TRBV19 to TRBJ2-7, with 8 nucleotides matching TRBD1. The TCR sequence derives from a middle-aged man with primary liver carcinoma and hepatitis B virus infection. The sample consisted of peripheral blood. The CDR3 protein is CASSAPRTGLNEQYF. CDR3 DNA sequence: TGTGCCAGTAGTGCCCCGAGGACAGGGCTCAACGAGCAGTACTTC.